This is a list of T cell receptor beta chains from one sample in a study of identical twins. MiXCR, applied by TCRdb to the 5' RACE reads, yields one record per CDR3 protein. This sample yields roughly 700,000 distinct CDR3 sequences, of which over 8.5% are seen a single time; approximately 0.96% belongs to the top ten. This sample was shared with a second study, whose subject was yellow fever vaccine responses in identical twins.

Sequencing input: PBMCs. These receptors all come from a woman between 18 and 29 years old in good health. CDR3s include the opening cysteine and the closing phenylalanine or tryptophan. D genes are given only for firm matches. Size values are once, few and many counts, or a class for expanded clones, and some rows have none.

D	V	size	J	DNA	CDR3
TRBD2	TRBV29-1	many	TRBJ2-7	TGCAGCGTTGAACTAGCGGGAGGGTACTACGAGCAGTACTTC	CSVELAGGYYEQYF
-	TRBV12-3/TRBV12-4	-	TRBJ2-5	TGTGCCAGCAGTTTAGCGGGACTCGGCCGTGGGTCCCAGTACTTC	CASSLAGLGRGSQYF
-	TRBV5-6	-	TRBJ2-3	TGTGCCAGCAGCTTTAGCGCTCCGGATACGCAGTATTTT	CASSFSAPDTQYF
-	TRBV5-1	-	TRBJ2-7	TGCGCCAGCAGCTTGGGACAGTCTGTAAGTGGGGCCTACGAGCAGTACTTC	CASSLGQSVSGAYEQYF
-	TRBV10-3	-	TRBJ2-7	TGTGCCATCAGCCCCACCAGCAACGAGCAGTACTTC	CAISPTSNEQYF
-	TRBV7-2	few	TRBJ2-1	TGTGCCAGCAGCTTCTCGCTGCGGGGCGAAACCTACAATGAGCAGTTCTTC	CASSFSLRGETYNEQFF
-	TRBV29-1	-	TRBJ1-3	TGCAGCATCGAACAGGCCTCTGGAAACACCATATATTTT	CSIEQASGNTIYF
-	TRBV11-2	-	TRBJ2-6	TGTGCCAGCAGCACGAACGGACAGAAAATCTCTGGGGCCAACGTCCTGACTTTC	CASSTNGQKISGANVLTF
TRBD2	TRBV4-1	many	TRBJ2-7	TGCGCCAGCAGCCAAGTATACCCCGAGATAATAGCGGGAGTAGGGAGCGAGCAGTACTTC	CASSQVYPEIIAGVGSEQYF
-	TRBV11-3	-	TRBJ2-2	TGTGCCAGCAGCTTAGGAATCAACACCGGGGAGCTGTTTTTT	CASSLGINTGELFF
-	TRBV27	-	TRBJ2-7	TGTGCCAGCCGGGACGGGAGTGGGTACGAGCAGTACTTC	CASRDGSGYEQYF
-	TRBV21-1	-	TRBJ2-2	TGTGCCAGCAGCAAAGTTTTTAGTGGGACCAGGGGGCAAGACACCGGGGAGCTGTTTTTT	CASSKVFSGTRGQDTGELFF
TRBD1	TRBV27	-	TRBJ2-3	TGTGCCAGCAGGGTGACAGGGGGAACAGATACGCAGTATTTT	CASRVTGGTDTQYF
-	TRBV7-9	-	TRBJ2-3	TGTGCCAGCAGTTCGAACGCGGGGGCCGGCACAGATACGCAGTATTTT	CASSSNAGAGTDTQYF
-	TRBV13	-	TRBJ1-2	TGTGCCAATCTACTTCGGGGGAACTATGGCTACACCTTC	CANLLRGNYGYTF
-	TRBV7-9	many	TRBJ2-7	TGTGCCAGCAGCTTAACTACGGGACCCTCTCTTTACGAGCAGTACTTC	CASSLTTGPSLYEQYF
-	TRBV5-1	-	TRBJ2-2	TGCGCCAGCAGCTTGGAGGGGCCCCCCGCAGAGCTGTTTTTT	CASSLEGPPAELFF
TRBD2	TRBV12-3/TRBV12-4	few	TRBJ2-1	TGTGCCAGCAGGCTAGCGGGAGGCGAGTACAATGAGCAGTTCTTC	CASRLAGGEYNEQFF
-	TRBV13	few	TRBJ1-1	TGTGCCAGCAGCTTGCAACAGCCTATTGGGGGTATGAACACTGAAGCTTTCTTT	CASSLQQPIGGMNTEAFF
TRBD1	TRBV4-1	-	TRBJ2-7	TGCGCCAGCAGCCAAGTCTCGACAGGGGGCGGCGAGCAGTACTTC	CASSQVSTGGGEQYF
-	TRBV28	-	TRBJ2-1	TGTGCCAGCAGTTTTTACGGGAGCCCCACGAATGAGCAGTTCTTC	CASSFYGSPTNEQFF
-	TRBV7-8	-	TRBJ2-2	TGTGCCAGCAGCCCAGACCCGGGAGCAGGAACGCGGGGCGAGGAGCTGTTTTTT	CASSPDPGAGTRGEELFF
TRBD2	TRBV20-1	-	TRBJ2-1	TGCAGTGCCATAGGACTAGCGGGGGGACCACACAATGAGCAGTTCTTC	CSAIGLAGGPHNEQFF
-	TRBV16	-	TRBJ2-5	TGTGCCAGCAGCCAATGGCCAGGCCTACAAGAGACCCAGTACTTC	CASSQWPGLQETQYF
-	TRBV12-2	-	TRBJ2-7	TGTGCAAGTCGCTGGGATCCGGGACAGGGGGACGAGCAGTACTTC	CASRWDPGQGDEQYF